This T cell receptor (beta chain) was captured by sequencing in a study of T cell responses to AZD1222 COVID-19 vaccine. This CDR3 comprises 13 residues. V was clipped by 8 bases and J by 5 bases, with 15 bases between them. Germline V gene lookup returns CDR1 MNHEY and CDR2 SMNVEV (reference sequence). Generated by immunoSEQ multiplex PCR, the TCRdb table keeps only in-frame clones and is missing some. The sample carries roughly 100,000 clones, roughly 80% recorded once. This sequence was found in an adult in good health. V and J are TRBV27 and TRBJ2-5, with a possible D match to TRBD2 (7 bases). The input for sequencing was peripheral blood, taken on day 0 of AZD1222 vaccination. CDR3 coding DNA: TGTGCCAGCTCCCGGGGGGCCTACGAGACCCAGTACTTC. Amino acids: CASSRGAYETQYF.